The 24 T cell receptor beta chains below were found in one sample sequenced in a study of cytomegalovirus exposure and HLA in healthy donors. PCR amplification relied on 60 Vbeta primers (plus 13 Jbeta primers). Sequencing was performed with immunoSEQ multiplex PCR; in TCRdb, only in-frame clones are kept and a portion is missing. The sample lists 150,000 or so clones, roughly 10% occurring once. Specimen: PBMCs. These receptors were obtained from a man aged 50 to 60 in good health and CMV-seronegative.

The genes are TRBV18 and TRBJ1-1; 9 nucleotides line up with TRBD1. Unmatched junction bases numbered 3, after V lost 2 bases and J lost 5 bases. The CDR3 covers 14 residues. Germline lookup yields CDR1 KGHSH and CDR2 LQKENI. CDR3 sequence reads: CASSPDRGKTEAFF. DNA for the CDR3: TGTGCCAGCTCACCAGACAGGGGGAAAACTGAAGCTTTCTTT.

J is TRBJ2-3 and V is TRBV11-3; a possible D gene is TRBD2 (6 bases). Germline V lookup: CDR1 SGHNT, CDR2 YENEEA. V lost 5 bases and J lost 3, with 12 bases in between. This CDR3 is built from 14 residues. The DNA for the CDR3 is TGTGCCAGCAGCGGCGGGGTCAGGACAGATACGCAGTATTTT. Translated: CASSGGVRTDTQYF.

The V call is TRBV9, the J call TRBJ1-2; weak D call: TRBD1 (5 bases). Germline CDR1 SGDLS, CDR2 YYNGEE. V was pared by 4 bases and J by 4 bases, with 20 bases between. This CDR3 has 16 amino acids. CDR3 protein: CASSPPLATGSYGYTF. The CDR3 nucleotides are TGTGCCAGCAGCCCCCCCTTGGCCACAGGATCCTATGGCTACACCTTC.

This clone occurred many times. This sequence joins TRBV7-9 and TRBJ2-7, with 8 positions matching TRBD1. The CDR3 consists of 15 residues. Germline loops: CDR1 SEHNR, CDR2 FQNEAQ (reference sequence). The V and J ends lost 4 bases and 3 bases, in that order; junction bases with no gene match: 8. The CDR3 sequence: CASSSTMDRVYEQYF. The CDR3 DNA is TGTGCCAGCAGCTCCACGATGGACAGGGTCTACGAGCAGTACTTC.

The CDR3 DNA reads as TGTGCCAGCAGCTTAACCGGGACTAGCGGGAGGGCCGTCGAGCAGTACTTC. Amino acid sequence: CASSLTGTSGRAVEQYF. V is TRBV11-1 and J is TRBJ2-5; TRBD2 matches at 16 bases. The end of the DNA fits TRBJ2-7 better, so the J call may be wrong. The CDR3 runs to 17 residues. The germline gives CDR1 SGHAT, CDR2 FQDESV (reference sequence).

CDR3 nucleotides: TGTGCCAGCACCAATCCCGGGGGATCCTACGAGCAGTACTTC. It specifies CASTNPGGSYEQYF. This chain connects TRBV27 to TRBJ2-7; D is possibly TRBD2 (6 bases). Trimming shortened V by 7 bases and J by 1 base, and 14 bases separated the two germline ends. Per germline, CDR1 MNHEY and CDR2 SMNVEV (reference sequence). The CDR3 runs 14 residues.

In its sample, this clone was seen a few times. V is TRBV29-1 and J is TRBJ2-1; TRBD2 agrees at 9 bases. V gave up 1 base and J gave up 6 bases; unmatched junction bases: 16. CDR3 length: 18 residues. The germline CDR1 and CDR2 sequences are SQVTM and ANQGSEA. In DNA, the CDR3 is TGCAGCGTTGAAGGCGGGGGCTCTGGCGGGGGGGCCCCCAATGAGCAGTTCTTC. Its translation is CSVEGGGSGGGAPNEQFF.

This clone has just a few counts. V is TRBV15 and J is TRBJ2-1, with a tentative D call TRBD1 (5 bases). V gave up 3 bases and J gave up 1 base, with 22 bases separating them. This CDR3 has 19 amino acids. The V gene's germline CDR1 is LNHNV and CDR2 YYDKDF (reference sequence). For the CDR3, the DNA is TGTGCCACCAGCAGTCAGACAGCCCCAAAGACACGGTCCTACAATGAGCAGTTCTTC. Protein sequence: CATSSQTAPKTRSYNEQFF.

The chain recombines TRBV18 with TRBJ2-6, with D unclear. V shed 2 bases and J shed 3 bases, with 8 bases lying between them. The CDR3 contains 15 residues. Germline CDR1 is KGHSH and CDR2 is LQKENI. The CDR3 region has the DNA TGTGCCAGCTCACCAGCCCACGGTGGGGCCAACGTCCTGACTTTC. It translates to CASSPAHGGANVLTF.

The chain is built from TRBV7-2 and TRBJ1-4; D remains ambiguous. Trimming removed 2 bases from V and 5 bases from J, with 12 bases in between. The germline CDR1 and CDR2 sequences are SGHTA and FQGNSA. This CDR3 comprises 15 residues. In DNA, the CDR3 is TGTGCCAGCAGCTTAAGCCTCGCTTCGAATGAAAAACTGTTTTTT. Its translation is CASSLSLASNEKLFF.

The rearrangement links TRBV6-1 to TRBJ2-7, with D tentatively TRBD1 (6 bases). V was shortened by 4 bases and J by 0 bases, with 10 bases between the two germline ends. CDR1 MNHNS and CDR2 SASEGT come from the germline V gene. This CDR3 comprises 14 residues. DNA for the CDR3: TGTGCCAGCAGTGCTTCACAGGGCTCCTACGAGCAGTACTTC. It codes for CASSASQGSYEQYF.

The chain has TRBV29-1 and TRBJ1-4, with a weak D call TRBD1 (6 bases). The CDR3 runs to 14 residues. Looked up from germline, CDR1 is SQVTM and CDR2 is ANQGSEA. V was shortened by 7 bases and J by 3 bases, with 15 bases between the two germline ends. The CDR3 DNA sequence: TGCAGCGGGACACAGGGAGAAGCTAATGAAAAACTGTTTTTT. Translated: CSGTQGEANEKLFF.

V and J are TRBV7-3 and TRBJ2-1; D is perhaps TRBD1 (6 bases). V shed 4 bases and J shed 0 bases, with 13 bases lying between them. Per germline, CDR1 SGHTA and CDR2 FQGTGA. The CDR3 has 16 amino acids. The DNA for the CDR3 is TGTGCCAGCAGCTCCGGCCCGGACAGCTCCTACAATGAGCAGTTCTTC. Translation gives CASSSGPDSSYNEQFF. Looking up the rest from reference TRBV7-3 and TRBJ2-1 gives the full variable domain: GAGVSQTPSNKVTEKGKYVELRCDPISGHTALYWYRQSLGQGPEFLIYFQGTGAADDSGLPNDRFFAVRPEGSVSTLKIQRTERGDSAVYLCASSSGPDSSYNEQFFGPGTRLTVL.

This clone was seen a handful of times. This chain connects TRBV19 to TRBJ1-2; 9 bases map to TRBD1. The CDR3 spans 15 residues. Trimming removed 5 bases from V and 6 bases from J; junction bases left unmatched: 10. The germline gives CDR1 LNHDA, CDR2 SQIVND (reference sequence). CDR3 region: CASSPRDRVWDGYTF. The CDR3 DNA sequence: TGTGCCAGTAGTCCGCGGGACAGGGTGTGGGATGGCTACACCTTC.

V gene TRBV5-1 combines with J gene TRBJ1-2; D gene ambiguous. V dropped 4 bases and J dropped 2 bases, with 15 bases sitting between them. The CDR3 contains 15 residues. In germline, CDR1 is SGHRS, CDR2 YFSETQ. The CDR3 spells CASSPSVRPNYGYTF. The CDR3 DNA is TGCGCCAGCAGCCCTTCTGTGAGGCCCAACTATGGCTACACCTTC.

CDR3 protein: CASSTQGQGHYEQYF. CDR3 coding DNA: TGTGCCAGCAGTACGCAAGGACAGGGGCACTACGAGCAGTACTTC. The J gene is TRBJ2-7, the V gene TRBV2; TRBD1 matches at 9 bases. There are 15 residues in the CDR3. Per the germline V gene, CDR1 is SNHLY and CDR2 is FYNNEI. J lost 3 bases, V lost 5 bases, and 8 bases had no gene match. Full variable domain (outside the CDR3, taken from reference TRBV2 and TRBJ2-7): EPEVTQTPSHQVTQMGQEVILRCVPISNHLYFYWYRQILGQKVEFLVSFYNNEISEKSEIFDDQFSVERPDGSNFTLKIRSTKLEDSAMYFCASSTQGQGHYEQYFGPGTRLTVT.

The CDR3 here is CASSAQYGGTGELFF. The DNA of the CDR3 is TGTGCCAGCAGCGCCCAGTACGGGGGCACCGGGGAGCTGTTTTTT. This chain connects TRBV9 to TRBJ2-2; D may be TRBD2 (6 bases). The CDR3 runs to 15 residues. Trimming removed 3 bases at V and 4 bases at J, with 13 bases between. CDR1 is SGDLS, CDR2 YYNGEE, per germline.

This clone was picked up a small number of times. CDR3 amino acids: CASSRTGYGYTF. CDR3 bases: TGTGCCAGCAGCCGGACAGGCTATGGCTACACCTTC. The gene calls are TRBV5-8 and TRBJ1-2, with 7 bases aligning to TRBD1. V lost 4 bases, J lost 4 bases, and 1 base stayed unmatched. CDR1 and CDR2 from the germline V gene are SGHTS and YDEGEE. The CDR3 extends over 12 amino acids.

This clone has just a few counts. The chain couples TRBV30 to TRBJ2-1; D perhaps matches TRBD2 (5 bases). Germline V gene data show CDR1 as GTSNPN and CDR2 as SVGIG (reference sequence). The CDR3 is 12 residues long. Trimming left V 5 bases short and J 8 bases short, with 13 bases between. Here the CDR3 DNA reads TGTGCCTGGGCACCCCGGCGGGATGAGCAGTTCTTC. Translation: CAWAPRRDEQFF.

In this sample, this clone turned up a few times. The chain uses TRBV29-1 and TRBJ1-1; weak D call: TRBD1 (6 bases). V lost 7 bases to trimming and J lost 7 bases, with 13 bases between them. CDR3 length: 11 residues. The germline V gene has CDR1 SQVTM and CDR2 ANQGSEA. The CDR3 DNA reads TGCAGCGCCGGGGGGGGCGGTGAAGCTTTCTTT. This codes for CSAGGGGEAFF.

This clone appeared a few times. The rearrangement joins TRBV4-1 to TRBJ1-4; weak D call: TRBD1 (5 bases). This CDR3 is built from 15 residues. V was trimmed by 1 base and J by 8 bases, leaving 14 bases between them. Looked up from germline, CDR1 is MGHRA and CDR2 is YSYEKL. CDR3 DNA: TGCGCCAGCAGCCAAGGGGCAGGGATGGGCGAAAAACTGTTTTTT. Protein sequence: CASSQGAGMGEKLFF.

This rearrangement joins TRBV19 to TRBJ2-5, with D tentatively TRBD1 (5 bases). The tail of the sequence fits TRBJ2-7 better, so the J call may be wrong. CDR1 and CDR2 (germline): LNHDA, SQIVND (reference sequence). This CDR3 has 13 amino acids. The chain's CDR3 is CASSVTAVYEQYF. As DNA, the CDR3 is TGTGCCAGTAGTGTGACAGCCGTGTACGAGCAGTACTTC.

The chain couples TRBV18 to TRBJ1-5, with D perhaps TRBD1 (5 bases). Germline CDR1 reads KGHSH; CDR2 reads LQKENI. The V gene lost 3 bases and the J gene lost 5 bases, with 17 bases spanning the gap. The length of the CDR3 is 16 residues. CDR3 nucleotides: TGTGCCAGCTCACCGGAACAGGTGCTGTCCGATCAGCCCCAGCATTTT. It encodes CASSPEQVLSDQPQHF.

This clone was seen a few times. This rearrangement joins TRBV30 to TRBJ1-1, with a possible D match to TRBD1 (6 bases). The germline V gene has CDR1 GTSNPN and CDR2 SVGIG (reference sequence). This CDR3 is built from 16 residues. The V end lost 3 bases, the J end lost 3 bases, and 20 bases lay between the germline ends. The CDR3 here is CAWSPLRGPLDTEAFF. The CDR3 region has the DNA TGTGCCTGGAGCCCACTCAGGGGACCTTTGGACACTGAAGCTTTCTTT.